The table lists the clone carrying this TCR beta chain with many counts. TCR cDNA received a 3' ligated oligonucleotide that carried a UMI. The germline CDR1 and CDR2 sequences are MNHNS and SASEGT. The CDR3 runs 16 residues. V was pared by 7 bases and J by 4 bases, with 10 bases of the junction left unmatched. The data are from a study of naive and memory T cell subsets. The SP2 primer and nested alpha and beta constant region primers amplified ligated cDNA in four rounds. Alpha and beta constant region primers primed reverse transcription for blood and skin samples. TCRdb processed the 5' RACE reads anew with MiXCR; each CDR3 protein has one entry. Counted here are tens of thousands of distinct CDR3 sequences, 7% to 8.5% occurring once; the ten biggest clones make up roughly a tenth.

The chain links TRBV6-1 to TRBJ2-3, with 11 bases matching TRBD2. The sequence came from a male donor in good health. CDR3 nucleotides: TGTGCCAGCATCAGAGTAGCGGGAGGGGGTGCAGATACGCAGTATTTT. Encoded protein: CASIRVAGGGADTQYF.